This T cell receptor (beta chain) was sequenced in a study of lung T cells in sarcoidosis with Löfgren's syndrome. Study information: Löfgren's syndrome patients were the main repertoire analysis focus.

TCRdb re-analysed the reads in MiXCR, keeping a single row per CDR3 protein. The profile shows fewer than 80,000 distinct CDR3 sequences, approximately 21% of them singletons. CDR1 and CDR2 (germline): MNHNS, SASEGT. V dropped 7 bases and J dropped 7; count of bases not matched to a gene: 9. This CDR3 is built from 14 residues. Specimen: CD4+ T cells from PBMCs. The clonotype originates from a human donor with sarcoidosis (Löfgren's syndrome or another form), or a control subject (not recorded which). The gene calls are TRBV6-1 and TRBJ2-1; 8 bases are a match to TRBD2. The CDR3 nucleotides read TGTGCCAGCACCCGGGGGACTAGGATGAATGAGCAGTTCTTC. It specifies CASTRGTRMNEQFF.